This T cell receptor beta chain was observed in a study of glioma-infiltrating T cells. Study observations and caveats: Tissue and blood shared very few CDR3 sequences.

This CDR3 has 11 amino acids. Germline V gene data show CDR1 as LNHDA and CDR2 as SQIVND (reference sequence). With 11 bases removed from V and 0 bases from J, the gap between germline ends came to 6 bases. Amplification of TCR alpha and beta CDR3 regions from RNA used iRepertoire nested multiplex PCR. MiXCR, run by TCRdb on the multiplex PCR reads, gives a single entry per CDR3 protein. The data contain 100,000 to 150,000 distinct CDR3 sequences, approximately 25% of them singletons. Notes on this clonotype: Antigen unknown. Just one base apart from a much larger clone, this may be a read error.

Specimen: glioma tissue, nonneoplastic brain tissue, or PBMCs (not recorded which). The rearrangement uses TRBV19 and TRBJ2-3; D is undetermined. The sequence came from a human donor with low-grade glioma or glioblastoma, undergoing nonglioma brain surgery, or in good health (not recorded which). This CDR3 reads CAGGSTDTQYF. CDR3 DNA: TGTGCCGGTGGGAGCACAGATACGCAGTATTTT.